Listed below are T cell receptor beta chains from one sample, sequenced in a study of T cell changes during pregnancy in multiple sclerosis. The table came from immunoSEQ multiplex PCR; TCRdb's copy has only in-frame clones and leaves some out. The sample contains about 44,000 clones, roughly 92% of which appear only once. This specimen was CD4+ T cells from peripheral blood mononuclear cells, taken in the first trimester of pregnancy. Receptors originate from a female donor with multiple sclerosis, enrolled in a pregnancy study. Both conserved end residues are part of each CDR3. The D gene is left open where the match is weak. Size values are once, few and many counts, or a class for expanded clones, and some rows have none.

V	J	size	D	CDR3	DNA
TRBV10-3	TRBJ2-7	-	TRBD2	CAISDRGLAGRREQYF	TGTGCCATCAGTGATAGGGGACTAGCGGGGAGACGGGAGCAGTACTTC
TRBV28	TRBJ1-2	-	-	CASSLAGYYGYTF	TGTGCCAGCAGTTTAGCGGGGTACTATGGCTACACCTTC
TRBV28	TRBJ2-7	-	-	CASSDATGSFSEQYF	TGTGCCAGCAGTGACGCAACAGGGTCGTTCTCCGAGCAGTACTTC
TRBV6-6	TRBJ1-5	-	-	CASTLIEDQPQHF	TGTGCCAGCACCTTGATAGAGGATCAGCCCCAGCATTTT
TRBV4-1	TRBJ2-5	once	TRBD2	CASSQVLAGVSETQYF	TGCGCCAGCAGCCAAGTCTTAGCGGGAGTATCAGAGACCCAGTACTTC
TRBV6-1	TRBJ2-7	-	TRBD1	CASSRPGQGSAEQYF	TGTGCCAGCAGTCGCCCTGGACAGGGAAGTGCCGAGCAGTACTTC
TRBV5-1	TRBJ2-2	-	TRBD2	CASSLLAGVTGELFF	TGCGCCAGCAGCTTACTAGCGGGAGTCACCGGGGAGCTGTTTTTT
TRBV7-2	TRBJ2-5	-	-	CASSSTGLLETQYF	TGTGCCAGCAGCTCGACGGGTCTCTTAGAGACCCAGTACTTC
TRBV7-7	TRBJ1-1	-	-	CASSLVRGTEAFF	TGTGCTAGCAGCTTAGTAAGAGGGACTGAAGCTTTCTTT
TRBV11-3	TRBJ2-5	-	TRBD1	CASSRQGGETQYF	TGTGCCAGCAGCCGACAGGGCGGGGAGACCCAGTACTTC
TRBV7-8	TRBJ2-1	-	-	CASSLGRGRYNEQFF	TGTGCCAGCAGCTTAGGGAGGGGGCGTTACAATGAGCAGTTCTTC
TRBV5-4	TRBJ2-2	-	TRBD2	CASSLWREPPGELFF	TGTGCCAGCAGCTTGTGGCGGGAGCCCCCGGGGGAGCTGTTTTTT
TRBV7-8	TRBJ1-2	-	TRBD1	CASSSYADRRYGYTF	TGTGCCAGCAGTTCCTATGCGGACAGGCGCTATGGCTACACCTTC
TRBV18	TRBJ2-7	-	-	CASSPGGATGEQYF	TGTGCCAGCTCACCAGGTGGGGCTACAGGCGAGCAGTACTTC
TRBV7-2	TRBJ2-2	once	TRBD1	CASSSRGLVTNTGELFF	TGTGCCAGCAGCTCCAGGGGGCTAGTAACCAACACCGGGGAGCTGTTTTTT
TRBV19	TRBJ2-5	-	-	CASSIPGSGQETQYF	TGTGCCAGTAGTATCCCAGGAAGCGGCCAAGAGACCCAGTACTTC
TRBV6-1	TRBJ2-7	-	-	CASSLMRMYEQYF	TGTGCCAGCAGCCTGATGCGGATGTACGAGCAGTACTTC
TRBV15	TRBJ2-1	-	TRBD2	CATSSSSGRPSNEQFF	TGTGCCACCAGCAGCAGCAGCGGGAGGCCCTCCAATGAGCAGTTCTTC
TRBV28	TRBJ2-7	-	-	CASSLRGETIREQYF	TGTGCCAGCAGTTTACGAGGAGAAACCATACGAGAGCAGTACTTC
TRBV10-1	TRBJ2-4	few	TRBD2	CASSEPSAGGIENIQYF	TGCGCCAGCAGTGAGCCATCAGCGGGAGGAATCGAAAACATTCAGTACTTC
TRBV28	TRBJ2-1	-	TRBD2	CASSLQGLARNEQFF	TGTGCCAGCAGTCTCCAGGGACTAGCTAGGAATGAGCAGTTCTTC
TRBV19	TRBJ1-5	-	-	CASVGGNQPQHF	TGTGCCAGTGTAGGGGGCAATCAGCCCCAGCATTTT